The 24 T cell receptor beta chains listed next were all sequenced from one sample in a study of T cell responses to AZD1222 COVID-19 vaccine (dated by TCRdb to 2020 to 2022). What the time point label conveys for this sample: baseline before first vaccination. Library generation was performed with the immunoSEQ multiplex PCR assay. Drawn from immuneACCESS, this table holds only the in-frame rearrangements with V and J called that TCRdb kept. Clones are partly lost; checked studies trace under half to an unresolved V gene and leave the rest unexplained. The sample has approximately 140,000 clones on record, roughly 90% of them singletons. The top ten hold more than 1.2% of the sample. Sample: peripheral blood, taken on day 0 of AZD1222 vaccination. The source of these receptors is an adult in good health.

This sequence joins TRBV24-1 and TRBJ2-7; D is tentatively TRBD1 or TRBD2 (5 bases each). Between the trimmed V and J ends, which lost 5 bases and 0 bases, there was a span of 10 bases. This CDR3 comprises 14 residues. Germline CDR1 and CDR2: KGHDR and SFDVKD. The CDR3 bases are TGTGCCACCAGTGGTCGGGGCCTCTCCTACGAGCAGTACTTC. It codes for CATSGRGLSYEQYF.

V usage is TRBV7-2 and J usage is TRBJ1-2; 8 bases agree with TRBD1. The CDR3 contains 15 residues. Germline V gene sequence: CDR1 SGHTA, CDR2 FQGNSA. V gave up 6 bases and J gave up 2 bases; unmatched junction bases: 8. In DNA, the CDR3 is TGTGCCAGCAGATCAGGACAGGGTAGAAACTATGGCTACACCTTC. Residues: CASRSGQGRNYGYTF.

The chain links TRBV7-2 to TRBJ2-5, with TRBD2 matching over 12 bases. Trimming cost V 3 bases and J 2 bases; bases outside gene matches: 7. The length of the CDR3 is 17 residues. Per germline, CDR1 SGHTA and CDR2 FQGNSA. CDR3 DNA sequence: TGTGCCAGCAGCTTTCTGACTAGCGGGGGTCGGCAAGAGACCCAGTACTTC. It is translated as CASSFLTSGGRQETQYF.

This clone is a singleton in its sample. CDR3 coding DNA: TGTGCCAGCAGCCTCGTACGAGAGCAGTTCTTC. It encodes CASSLVREQFF. V usage is TRBV13 and J usage is TRBJ2-1; no clear D. Germline V gene sequence: CDR1 PRHDT, CDR2 FYEKMQ (reference sequence). The V and J ends lost 5 bases and 10 bases respectively, with 9 bases between them. The CDR3 sequence is 11 residues long.

This chain links TRBV7-7 with TRBJ2-2; possible D gene TRBD2, 5 bases. Trimming took off 3 bases at V and 5 bases at J, with 10 bases between the two ends. CDR3 size: 14 residues. Germline V gives CDR1 SSHAT, CDR2 FNYEAQ (reference sequence). CDR3 DNA: TGTGCCAGCAGCTTTCGGGAACGAACCGGGGAGCTGTTTTTT. The encoded protein is CASSFRERTGELFF.

The chain couples TRBV11-2 to TRBJ2-3; D remains unclear. The V gene lost 5 bases and the J gene lost 6 bases, with 9 bases spanning the gap. The CDR3 loop spans 12 amino acids. Looked up from germline, CDR1 is SGHAT and CDR2 is FQNNGV. In nucleotides, the CDR3 is TGTGCCAGCAGCCTTCTGTGGGATACGCAGTATTTT. It translates to CASSLLWDTQYF.

This sequence joins TRBV7-3 and TRBJ1-6; tentatively, D is TRBD1 (6 bases). Deletions cut 5 bases from V and 10 bases from J, with 12 bases between. The germline CDR1 and CDR2 sequences are SGHTA and FQGTGA. The CDR3 sequence is 13 residues long. As DNA, the CDR3 is TGTGCCAGCAGCCCGACCCAGGGGTCACCCCTCCACTTT. Its translation: CASSPTQGSPLHF.

The chain links TRBV7-8 to TRBJ2-7, with TRBD2 matching 9 bases. CDR3 length: 14 amino acids. V lost 5 bases, J lost 3 bases, and 5 bases stayed unmatched. Germline lookup yields CDR1 SGHVS and CDR2 FQNEAQ. CDR3 residues: CASSPIAGDYEQYF. Written as DNA, the CDR3 is TGTGCCAGCAGCCCGATAGCGGGGGACTACGAGCAGTACTTC.

V usage is TRBV5-4 and J usage is TRBJ2-5; D perhaps matches TRBD1 (5 bases). Germline V CDR1 and CDR2: SGHNT, YYREEE (reference sequence). The CDR3 contains 14 residues. The V end lost 0 bases, the J end lost 4 bases, and 10 bases lay between the germline ends. The CDR3: CASSLGRAGETQYF. In DNA, the CDR3 is TGTGCCAGCAGCTTGGGCAGGGCAGGAGAGACCCAGTACTTC.

J is TRBJ1-1 and V is TRBV29-1; perhaps TRBD1 as D (6 bases). The CDR3 extends over 14 amino acids. Germline CDR1 SQVTM, CDR2 ANQGSEA. Trimming pared 2 bases from V and 0 bases from J, leaving 10 bases between. CDR3 sequence (DNA): TGCAGCGTTGAACCCGGACAGCTGAACACTGAAGCTTTCTTT. Protein product: CSVEPGQLNTEAFF.

The CDR3 DNA follows: TGTGCCAGCAGTGGATGGCTAGCGGGGGCTTCTTACAATGAGCAGTTCTTC. This codes for CASSGWLAGASYNEQFF. The V call is TRBV2, the J call TRBJ2-1; 10 nucleotides agree with TRBD2. The V and J ends lost 4 bases and 4 bases, in that order; junction bases with no gene match: 10. Germline V gene lookup returns CDR1 SNHLY and CDR2 FYNNEI. The CDR3 runs 17 residues. Together with reference TRBV2 and TRBJ2-1, the CDR3 gives the full variable domain: EPEVTQTPSHQVTQMGQEVILRCVPISNHLYFYWYRQILGQKVEFLVSFYNNEISEKSEIFDDQFSVERPDGSNFTLKIRSTKLEDSAMYFCASSGWLAGASYNEQFFGPGTRLTVL.

V usage is TRBV7-2 and J usage is TRBJ2-3; 12 positions agree with TRBD2. CDR1 and CDR2 (germline): SGHTA, FQGNSA. Unmatched junction bases numbered 10, after V lost 5 bases and J lost 7 bases. The CDR3 extends over 16 amino acids. CDR3 coding DNA: TGTGCCAGCAGCCCAGGACTAGCGGGAACCAGGAATACGCAGTATTTT. It specifies CASSPGLAGTRNTQYF.

This chain connects TRBV28 to TRBJ1-2; D is unclear. Germline CDR1 reads MDHEN; CDR2 reads SYDVKM. V was shortened by 4 bases and J by 4 bases, with 13 bases between the two germline ends. This CDR3 region has 14 residues. This CDR3 is CASSYGRAGYGYTF. CDR3 in DNA: TGTGCCAGCAGTTATGGGAGGGCGGGCTATGGCTACACCTTC.

The V and J genes are TRBV9 and TRBJ2-7, with D perhaps matching TRBD1 (5 bases). Trimming stripped 4 bases from V and 3 bases from J, with 14 bases between. The germline CDR1 and CDR2 sequences are SGDLS and YYNGEE. This CDR3 contains 14 residues. The CDR3 region is CASSPRQLYYEQYF. The CDR3 bases are TGTGCCAGCAGCCCCAGACAGCTATACTACGAGCAGTACTTC.

The genes are TRBV11-2 and TRBJ2-7; no clear D. Germline CDR1 SGHAT, CDR2 FQNNGV. V lost 2 bases and J 2 bases, leaving 13 bases between the germline ends. CDR3 length equals 15 residues. The DNA of the CDR3 is TGTGCCAGCAGCTTATATTTGACCGCAACCTACGAGCAGTACTTC. Protein: CASSLYLTATYEQYF.

V usage is TRBV7-8 and J usage is TRBJ2-1; 9 bases agree with TRBD1. Germline trimming cut 4 bases from V and 7 bases from J; bases unmatched to any gene: 8. The CDR3 length is 15 residues. The V gene's germline CDR1 is SGHVS and CDR2 FQNEAQ. The CDR3 nucleotides are TGTGCCAGCAGCTCGAACAGGGGGCGCGGGAATGAGCAGTTCTTC. Amino acids: CASSSNRGRGNEQFF.

CDR3 sequence reads: CASSSVAGAPYEQYF. The CDR3 nucleotides are TGTGCCAGTAGTTCCGTAGCGGGAGCCCCTTACGAGCAGTACTTC. V gene TRBV19 combines with J gene TRBJ2-7; TRBD2 matches 9 bases. Germline CDR1 reads LNHDA; CDR2 reads SQIVND (reference sequence). V shed 5 bases and J 4 bases; nucleotides not matched to a gene: 9. This CDR3 has 15 residues.

Here the CDR3 reads CASRGQTNYGYTF. As DNA, the CDR3 is TGTGCCAGTCGGGGACAGACCAATTATGGCTACACCTTC. The chain carries TRBV19 and TRBJ1-2; 7 positions agree with TRBD1. Unmatched junction bases numbered 8, after V lost 8 bases and J lost 5 bases. Germline V gene lookup returns CDR1 LNHDA and CDR2 SQIVND (reference sequence). The CDR3 is 13 amino acids.

The rearrangement joins TRBV29-1 to TRBJ1-1, with 10 bases identical to TRBD1. The CDR3 runs to 11 residues. Germline assignment: CDR1 SQVTM and CDR2 ANQGSEA. V trimming: 6 bases; J trimming: 11 bases; junction bases outside the gene matches: 6. CDR3 amino acids: CSVGRGQGAFF. The DNA for the CDR3 is TGCAGCGTCGGAAGGGGACAGGGGGCTTTCTTT. The variable domain in full, completed from reference TRBV29-1 and TRBJ1-1, reads SAVISQKPSRDICQRGTSLTIQCQVDSQVTMMFWYRQQPGQSLTLIATANQGSEATYESGFVIDKFPISRPNLTFSTLTVSNMSPEDSSIYLCSVGRGQGAFFGQGTRLTVV.

This chain uses TRBV7-2 with TRBJ2-5; 9 nucleotides match TRBD1. The V gene's germline CDR1 is SGHTA and CDR2 FQGNSA. The CDR3 loop spans 14 amino acids. With 5 bases clipped from V and 4 bases from J, the junction kept 5 bases outside the gene matches. The CDR3: CASSQGTGIETQYF. In DNA form, the CDR3 reads TGTGCCAGCAGCCAAGGGACAGGGATAGAGACCCAGTACTTC.

This clone has just one count. The chain employs TRBV5-4 and TRBJ1-2, with D perhaps TRBD1 (5 bases). Per germline, CDR1 SGHNT and CDR2 YYREEE (reference sequence). The CDR3 runs to 14 residues. V was cut by 2 bases and J by 2 bases, with 10 bases left in between. The CDR3 DNA follows: TGTGCCAGCAGCTTAGACAGATTAAACTATGGCTACACCTTC. Translating gives CASSLDRLNYGYTF.

The gene calls are TRBV19 and TRBJ2-2, with 9 bases that match TRBD2. Germline V gene sequence: CDR1 LNHDA, CDR2 SQIVND (reference sequence). Unmatched junction bases numbered 6, after V lost 5 bases and J lost 5 bases. This CDR3 has 15 residues. In DNA form, the CDR3 reads TGTGCCAGTAGTCTCCTAGCGGGAAAGACCGGGGAGCTGTTTTTT. Amino acid sequence: CASSLLAGKTGELFF.

V is TRBV6-5 and J is TRBJ1-6; TRBD1 might be the D (5 bases). V lost 10 bases to trimming and J lost 9 bases, with 19 bases between them. Per germline, CDR1 MNHEY and CDR2 SVGAGI. This CDR3 is built from 14 residues. CDR3 sequence (DNA): TGTGCCATCCTCTTAACAGGTGGGGGTTCACCCCTCCACTTT. It specifies CAILLTGGGSPLHF.

This sequence joins TRBV19 and TRBJ2-2; D might be TRBD1 (6 bases). Germline-derived CDR1 and CDR2 are LNHDA and SQIVND (reference sequence). V was cut by 8 bases and J by 6 bases, with 19 bases left in between. The CDR3 contains 15 residues. The CDR3 loop reads CASWLQGDFAGELFF. The CDR3 DNA sequence: TGTGCCAGTTGGCTACAGGGTGATTTCGCCGGGGAGCTGTTTTTT.